The present TCR beta chain was sequenced within a study of blood T cell repertoires in COVID-19. Recruits, aged about 18 to 95 years, lived in about two dozen US areas. In the original workflow: How many nucleated cells were present was estimated from reference gene primer amplification. Produced via immunoSEQ multiplex PCR; TCRdb's table is partial and in-frame only. The V and J calls and the clone size are those of that table, but D and trimming were determined from the DNA. Found here are around 220,000 clones, 87% of them singletons; the top ten hold around 6%. This CDR3 comprises 17 residues. With 4 bases clipped from V and 6 bases from J, the junction kept 15 bases outside the gene matches. The germline V gene has CDR1 LNHNV and CDR2 YYDKDF (reference sequence).

The chain couples TRBV15 to TRBJ2-1; TRBD1 agrees at 7 bases. Specimen: PBMCs or T cells enriched from blood (not recorded which). The TCR comes from a woman in her thirties with acute COVID-19. For the CDR3, the DNA is TGTGCCACCAGCATCGAAACCGAGACAGGGTTTGGCAATGAGCAGTTCTTC. Protein sequence: CATSIETETGFGNEQFF.